The present T cell receptor (beta chain) was sequenced within a study of T-cell memory formation after mild COVID-19. For the study at large: Largely donor-specific TCR clusters were found. Notes on the study in general: Clones contracting day 15 to 85 were balanced CD4/CD8; later expanders leaned CD4+. CD4+ contracting clones lay mainly in CM and EM, CD8+ ones in EMRA.

Using constant-segment primers, 5'RACE produced TCR alpha and TCR beta cDNA libraries carrying sample barcodes and UMIs. TCRdb ran MiXCR on the 5' RACE reads and lists one entry per CDR3 protein. The sample has around 340,000 distinct CDR3 sequences; more than 15% are singletons. This clonotype was observed a handful of times. Its antigen is unknown. This CDR3 has 13 residues. The V end lost 2 bases, the J end lost 7 bases, and 11 bases lay between the germline ends. This receptor was identified in a man in his late teens or twenties who had mild COVID-19 (a few samples of this study predate the infection). Cell type and time point are not known. Input material: PBMCs or a T cell subset sorted from them (not recorded which). The rearrangement links TRBV12-3 or TRBV12-4 to TRBJ1-1; no clear D. This CDR3 reads CASSLITEGEAFF. CDR3 bases: TGTGCCAGCAGTTTAATCACAGAGGGTGAAGCTTTCTTT.